This record concerns one T cell receptor (beta chain) sequence. Its antigen is still unknown. These data originate in a study of OX40 agonist ivuxolimab in advanced cancers. Study overall: Subjects had a mean age of about 57 years, with a range of 23 to 79; around 84% were male.

Regarding the study as a whole: People who partly responded at 0.1-3.0 mg/kg had some of the least clonal expansion seen.

Sequencing was performed with immunoSEQ multiplex PCR; in TCRdb, only in-frame clones are kept and a portion is missing. The profile shows fewer than 85,000 clones, roughly nine tenths of them singletons. The sequence came from an adult with an advanced solid tumor such as melanoma, head and neck, liver or kidney cancer. This sample comprised CD4+ or CD8+ T cells sorted from blood, obtained in a trial of the OX40 agonist ivuxolimab.

CDR3 sequence reads: CASSLGQGPQYF. The CDR3 bases are TGCGCCAGCAGCCTCGGACAGGGACCGCAGTATTTT. The genes are TRBV4-3 and TRBJ2-3, with 8 nucleotides matching TRBD1. The CDR3 contains 12 residues. V lost 4 bases and J lost 10; bases outside the gene matches: 4. Germline V gene data show CDR1 as LGHNA and CDR2 as YSLEER.